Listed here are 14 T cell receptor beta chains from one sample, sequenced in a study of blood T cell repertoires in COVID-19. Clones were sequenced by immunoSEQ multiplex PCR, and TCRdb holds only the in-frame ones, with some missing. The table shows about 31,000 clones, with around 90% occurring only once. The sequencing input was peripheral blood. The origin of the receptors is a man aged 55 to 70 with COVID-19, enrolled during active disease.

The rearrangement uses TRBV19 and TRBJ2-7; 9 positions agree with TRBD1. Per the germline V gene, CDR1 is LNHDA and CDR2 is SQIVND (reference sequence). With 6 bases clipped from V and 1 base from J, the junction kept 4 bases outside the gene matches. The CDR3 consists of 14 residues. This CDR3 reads CASRTGTGSYEQYF. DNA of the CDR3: TGTGCCAGTAGGACCGGGACAGGGTCCTACGAGCAGTACTTC.

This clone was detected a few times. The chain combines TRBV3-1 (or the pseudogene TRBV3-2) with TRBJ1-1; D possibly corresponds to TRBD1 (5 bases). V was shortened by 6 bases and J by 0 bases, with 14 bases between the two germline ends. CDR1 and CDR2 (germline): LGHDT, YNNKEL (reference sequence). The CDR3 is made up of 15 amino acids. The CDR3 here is CASRATTAMNTEAFF. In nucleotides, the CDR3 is TGTGCCAGCAGAGCTACGACAGCGATGAACACTGAAGCTTTCTTT.

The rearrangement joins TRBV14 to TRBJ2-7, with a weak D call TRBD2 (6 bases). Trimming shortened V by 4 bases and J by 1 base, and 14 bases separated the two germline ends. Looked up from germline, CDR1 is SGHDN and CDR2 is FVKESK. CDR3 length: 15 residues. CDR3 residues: CASSLGGTSSYEQYF. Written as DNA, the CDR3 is TGTGCCAGCAGCCTTGGGGGGACTTCTTCCTACGAGCAGTACTTC.

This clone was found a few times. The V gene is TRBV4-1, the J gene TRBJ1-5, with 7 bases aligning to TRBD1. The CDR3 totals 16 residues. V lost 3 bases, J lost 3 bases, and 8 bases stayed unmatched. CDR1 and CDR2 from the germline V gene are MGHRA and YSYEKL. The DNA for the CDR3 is TGCGCCAGCAGCCAGAACTCACAGGGGACCAATCAGCCCCAGCATTTT. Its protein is CASSQNSQGTNQPQHF.

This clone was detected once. The CDR3 DNA sequence: TGTGCCAGCACCCGGCGGGAGAGCACAGATACGCAGTATTTT. This gives the protein CASTRRESTDTQYF. The J gene is TRBJ2-3, the V gene TRBV6-5; 7 bases fit TRBD2. Germline CDR1 is MNHEY and CDR2 is SVGAGI. The length of the CDR3 is 14 residues. Germline trimming cut 7 bases from V and 0 bases from J; bases unmatched to any gene: 4.

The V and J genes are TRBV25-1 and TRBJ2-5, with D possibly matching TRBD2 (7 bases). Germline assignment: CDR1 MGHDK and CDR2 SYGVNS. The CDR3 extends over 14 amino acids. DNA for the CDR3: TGTGCGACGACCGAGGGGGGGCGCGGGGAGACCCAGTACTTC. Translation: CATTEGGRGETQYF.

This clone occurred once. In nucleotides, the CDR3 is TGTGCCAGCAGCTCAAACACCGGGGAGCTGTTTTTT. It translates to CASSSNTGELFF. The J gene is TRBJ2-2, the V gene TRBV7-3; D is ambiguous. Germline CDR1 and CDR2: SGHTA and FQGTGA. There are 12 residues in the CDR3. With 4 bases removed from V and 2 bases from J, the gap between germline ends came to 2 bases.

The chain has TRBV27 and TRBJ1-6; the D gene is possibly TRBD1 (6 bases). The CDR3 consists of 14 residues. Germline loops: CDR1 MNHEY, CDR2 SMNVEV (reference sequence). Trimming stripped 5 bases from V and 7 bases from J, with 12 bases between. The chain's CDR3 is CASSIGTPNSPLHF. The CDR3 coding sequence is TGTGCCAGCAGTATAGGGACACCCAATTCACCCCTCCACTTT.

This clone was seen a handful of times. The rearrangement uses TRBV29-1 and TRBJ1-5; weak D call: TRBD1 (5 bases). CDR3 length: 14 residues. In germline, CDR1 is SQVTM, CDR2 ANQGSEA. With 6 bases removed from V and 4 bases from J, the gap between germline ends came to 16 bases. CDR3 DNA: TGCAGCGTCCGCCCCGGGCCAGGGAATCAGCCCCAGCATTTT. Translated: CSVRPGPGNQPQHF.

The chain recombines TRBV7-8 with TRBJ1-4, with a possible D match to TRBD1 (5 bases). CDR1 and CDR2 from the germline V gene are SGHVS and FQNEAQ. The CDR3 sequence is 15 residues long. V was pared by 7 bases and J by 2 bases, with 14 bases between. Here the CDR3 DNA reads TGTGCCAGCACCTTCGGGGGGAGGACTAATGAAAAACTGTTTTTT. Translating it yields CASTFGGRTNEKLFF.

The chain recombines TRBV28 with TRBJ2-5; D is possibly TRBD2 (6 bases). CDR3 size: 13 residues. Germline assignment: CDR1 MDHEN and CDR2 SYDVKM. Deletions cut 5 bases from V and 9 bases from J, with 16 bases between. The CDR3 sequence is CASSLGGGRSQYF. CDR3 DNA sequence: TGTGCCAGCAGTCTGGGAGGCGGTAGGTCCCAGTACTTC.

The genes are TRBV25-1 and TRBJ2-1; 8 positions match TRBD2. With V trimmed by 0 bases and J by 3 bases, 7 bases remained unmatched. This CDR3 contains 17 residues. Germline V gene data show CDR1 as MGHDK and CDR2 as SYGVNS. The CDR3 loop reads CASSEYSSGSGYNEQFF. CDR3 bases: TGTGCCAGCAGTGAATATTCCAGCGGGAGCGGCTACAATGAGCAGTTCTTC.

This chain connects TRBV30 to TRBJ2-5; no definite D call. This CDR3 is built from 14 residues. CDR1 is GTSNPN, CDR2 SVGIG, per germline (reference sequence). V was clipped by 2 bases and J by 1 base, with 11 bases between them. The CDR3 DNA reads TGTGCCTGGAGTACCGGAGTTGGCCAAGAGACCCAGTACTTC. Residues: CAWSTGVGQETQYF.

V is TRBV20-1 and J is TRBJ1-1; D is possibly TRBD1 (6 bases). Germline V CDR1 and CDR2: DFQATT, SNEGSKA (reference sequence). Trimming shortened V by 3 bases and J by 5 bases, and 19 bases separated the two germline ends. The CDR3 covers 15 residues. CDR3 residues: CSASPPTGFETEAFF. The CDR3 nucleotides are TGCAGTGCTAGTCCACCGACAGGATTTGAAACTGAAGCTTTCTTT.